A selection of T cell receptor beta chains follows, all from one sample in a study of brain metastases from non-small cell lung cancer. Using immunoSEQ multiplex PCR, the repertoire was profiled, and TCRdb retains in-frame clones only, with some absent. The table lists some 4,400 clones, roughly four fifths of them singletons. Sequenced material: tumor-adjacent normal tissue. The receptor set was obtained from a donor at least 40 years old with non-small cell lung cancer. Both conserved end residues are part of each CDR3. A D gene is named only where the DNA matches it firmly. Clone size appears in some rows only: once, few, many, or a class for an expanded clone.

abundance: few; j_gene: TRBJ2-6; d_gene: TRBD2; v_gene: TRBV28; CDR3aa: CASRTQSGRLSGANVLTF; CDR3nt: TGTGCCAGCAGGACCCAGAGCGGGAGGCTTTCAGGGGCCAACGTCCTGACTTTC
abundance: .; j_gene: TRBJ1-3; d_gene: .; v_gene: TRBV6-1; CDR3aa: CASSEGTDGNTIYF; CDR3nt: TGTGCCAGCAGTGAAGGGACAGACGGAAACACCATATATTTT
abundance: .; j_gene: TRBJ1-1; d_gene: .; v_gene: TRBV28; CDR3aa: CASSLVQGRGRGAFF; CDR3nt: TGTGCCAGCAGTTTAGTACAAGGGCGGGGCAGGGGTGCTTTCTTT
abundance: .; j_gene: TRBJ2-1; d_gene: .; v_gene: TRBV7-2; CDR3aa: CASSLDGDSYNEQFF; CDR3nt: TGTGCCAGCAGCTTAGATGGGGACTCTTACAATGAGCAGTTCTTC
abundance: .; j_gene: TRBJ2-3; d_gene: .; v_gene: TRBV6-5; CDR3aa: CASRSWSEGDTQYF; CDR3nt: TGTGCCAGCAGGTCATGGAGCGAGGGAGATACGCAGTATTTT
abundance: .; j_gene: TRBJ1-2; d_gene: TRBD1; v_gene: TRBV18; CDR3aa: CASSPQGASYGYTF; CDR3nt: TGTGCCAGCTCACCACAGGGGGCCTCCTATGGCTACACCTTC
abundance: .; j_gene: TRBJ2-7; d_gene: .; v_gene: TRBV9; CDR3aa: CASSVGEYSYEQYF; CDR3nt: TGTGCCAGCAGCGTTGGGGAATACTCCTACGAGCAGTACTTC
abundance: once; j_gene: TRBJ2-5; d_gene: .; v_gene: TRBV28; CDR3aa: CASSTLARRDYETQYF; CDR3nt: TGTGCCAGCAGTACCTTGGCGCGGCGTGATTACGAGACCCAGTACTTC
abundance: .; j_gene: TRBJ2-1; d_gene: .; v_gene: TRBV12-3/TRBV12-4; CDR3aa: CASSHQLNEQFF; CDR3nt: TGTGCCAGCAGTCACCAGCTCAATGAGCAGTTCTTC
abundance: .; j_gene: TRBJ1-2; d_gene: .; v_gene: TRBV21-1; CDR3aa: CASSKEVDRGPDGYTF; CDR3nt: TGTGCCAGCAGCAAAGAGGTCGACAGGGGGCCGGACGGCTACACCTTC
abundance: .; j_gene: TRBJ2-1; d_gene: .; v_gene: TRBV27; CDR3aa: CASIGPGKKGEQFF; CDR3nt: TGTGCCAGCATTGGGCCGGGCAAGAAGGGTGAGCAGTTCTTC
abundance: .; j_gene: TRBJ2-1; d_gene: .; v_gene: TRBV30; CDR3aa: CAWSVGKGDWTNNEQFF; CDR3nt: TGTGCCTGGAGTGTCGGGAAGGGGGATTGGACCAACAATGAGCAGTTCTTC
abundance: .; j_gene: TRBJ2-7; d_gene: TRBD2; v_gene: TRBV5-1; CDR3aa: CASSLRLAGGNEQYF; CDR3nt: TGCGCCAGCAGCTTGAGGCTAGCGGGAGGCAACGAGCAGTACTTC
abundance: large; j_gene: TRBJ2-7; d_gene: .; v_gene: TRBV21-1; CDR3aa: CASSISGRDYEQYF; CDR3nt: TGTGCCAGCAGCATTAGCGGGAGGGACTACGAGCAGTACTTC
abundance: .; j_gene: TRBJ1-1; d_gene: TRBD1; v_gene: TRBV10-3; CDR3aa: CAAVGGDRGATEAFF; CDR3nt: TGTGCCGCCGTGGGGGGAGACAGGGGAGCCACTGAAGCTTTCTTT
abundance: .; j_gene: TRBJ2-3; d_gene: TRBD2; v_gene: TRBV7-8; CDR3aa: CASSSGLAGNTDTQYF; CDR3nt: TGTGCCAGCAGCTCGGGACTAGCGGGAAACACAGATACGCAGTATTTT
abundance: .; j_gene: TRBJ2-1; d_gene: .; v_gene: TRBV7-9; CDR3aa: CASSPLLAPSNEQFF; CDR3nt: TGTGCCAGCAGCCCCCTACTAGCACCTTCCAATGAGCAGTTCTTC
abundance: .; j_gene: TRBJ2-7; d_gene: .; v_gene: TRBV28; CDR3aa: CASTGLLREQYF; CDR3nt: TGTGCCAGCACGGGGCTATTGCGCGAGCAGTACTTC
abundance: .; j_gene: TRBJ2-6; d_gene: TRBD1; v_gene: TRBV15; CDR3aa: CATSSTGVPSGANVLTF; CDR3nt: TGTGCCACCAGCAGTACAGGGGTCCCCTCTGGGGCCAACGTCCTGACTTTC
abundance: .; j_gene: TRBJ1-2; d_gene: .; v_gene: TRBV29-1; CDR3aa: CSVVKDHGYTF; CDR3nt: TGCAGCGTTGTAAAGGACCATGGCTACACCTTC
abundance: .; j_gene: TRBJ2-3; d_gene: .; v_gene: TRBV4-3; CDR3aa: CASSQGTPQDTDTQYF; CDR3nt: TGCGCCAGCAGCCAAGGAACCCCACAGGACACAGATACGCAGTATTTT
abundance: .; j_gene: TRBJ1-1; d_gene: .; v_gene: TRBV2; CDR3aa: CASSGELNTEAFF; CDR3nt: TGTGCCAGCAGTGGGGAGTTGAACACTGAAGCTTTCTTT
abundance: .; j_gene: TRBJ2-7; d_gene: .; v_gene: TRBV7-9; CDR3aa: CASSRNRRSYKQYF; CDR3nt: TGTGCCAGCAGCCGCAACAGGCGATCGTACAAGCAGTACTTC
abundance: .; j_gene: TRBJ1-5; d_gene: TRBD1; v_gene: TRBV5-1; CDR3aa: CASSLGDRGYQPQHF; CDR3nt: TGCGCCAGCAGCTTAGGGGACAGGGGTTATCAGCCCCAGCATTTT
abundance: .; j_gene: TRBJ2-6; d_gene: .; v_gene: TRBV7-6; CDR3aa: CASSPIYSGTNVLTF; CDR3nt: TGTGCCAGCAGCCCTATCTACTCTGGGACCAACGTCCTGACTTTC
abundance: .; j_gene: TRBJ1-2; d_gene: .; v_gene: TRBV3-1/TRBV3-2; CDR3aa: CASAGINWGYTF; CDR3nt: TGTGCCAGCGCAGGGATTAACTGGGGCTACACCTTC
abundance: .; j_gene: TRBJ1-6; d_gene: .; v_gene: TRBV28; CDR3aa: CASTNPPGQPYNSPLHF; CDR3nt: TGTGCCAGCACCAACCCTCCCGGACAGCCCTATAATTCACCCCTCCACTTT
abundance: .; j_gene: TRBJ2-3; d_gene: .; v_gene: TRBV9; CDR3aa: CASSVGSGSTDTQYF; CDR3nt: TGTGCCAGCAGCGTTGGAAGTGGTAGCACAGATACGCAGTATTTT
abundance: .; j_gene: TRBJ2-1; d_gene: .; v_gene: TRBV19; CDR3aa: CASSIDRMGQFF; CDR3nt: TGTGCCAGTAGTATAGACAGGATGGGGCAGTTCTTC
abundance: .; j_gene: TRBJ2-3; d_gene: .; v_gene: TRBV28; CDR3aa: CASSLQGADTQYF; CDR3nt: TGTGCCAGCAGTTTACAGGGAGCAGATACGCAGTATTTT
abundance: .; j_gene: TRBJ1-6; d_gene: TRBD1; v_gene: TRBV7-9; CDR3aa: CASSPSTGGHSPLHF; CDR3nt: TGTGCCAGCAGCCCATCGACAGGGGGCCATTCACCCCTCCACTTT
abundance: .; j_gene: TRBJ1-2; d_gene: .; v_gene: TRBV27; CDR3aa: CASTLTLQGPYGYTF; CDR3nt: TGTGCCAGCACTTTGACTCTACAGGGCCCCTATGGCTACACCTTC
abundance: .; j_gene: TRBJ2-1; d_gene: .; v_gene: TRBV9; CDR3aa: CASSKDLTSPSEQFF; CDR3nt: TGTGCCAGCAGCAAGGACTTAACGAGCCCTTCTGAGCAGTTCTTC
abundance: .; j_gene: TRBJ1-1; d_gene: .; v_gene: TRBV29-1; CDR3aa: CSVGGRIWTETFF; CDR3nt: TGCAGCGTTGGAGGCCGGATATGGACTGAAACTTTCTTT
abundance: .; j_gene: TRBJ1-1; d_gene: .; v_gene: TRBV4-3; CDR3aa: CASSQDRGGNTEAFF; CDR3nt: TGCGCCAGCAGCCAAGACCGGGGGGGGAACACTGAAGCTTTCTTT
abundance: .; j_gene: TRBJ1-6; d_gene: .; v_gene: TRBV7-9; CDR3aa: CASSLEQYNSPLHF; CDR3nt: TGTGCCAGCAGCTTAGAACAGTATAATTCACCCCTCCACTTT
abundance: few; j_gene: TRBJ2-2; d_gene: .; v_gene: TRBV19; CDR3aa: CASSNPNTGELFF; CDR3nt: TGTGCCAGTAGTAACCCGAACACCGGGGAGCTGTTTTTT
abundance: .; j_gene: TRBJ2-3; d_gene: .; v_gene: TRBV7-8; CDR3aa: CASSPGVDTQYF; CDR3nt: TGTGCCAGCAGCCCAGGAGTAGATACGCAGTATTTT
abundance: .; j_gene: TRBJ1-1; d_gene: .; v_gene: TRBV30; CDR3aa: CAWSIGSNTEAFF; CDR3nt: TGTGCCTGGAGTATAGGGAGTAACACTGAAGCTTTCTTT
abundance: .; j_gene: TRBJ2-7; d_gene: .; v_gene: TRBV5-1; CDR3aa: CASSLGLDPVRYEQYF; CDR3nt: TGCGCCAGCAGCTTGGGGTTGGACCCTGTTAGGTACGAGCAGTACTTC
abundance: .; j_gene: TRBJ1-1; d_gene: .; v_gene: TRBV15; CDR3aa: CATSRVPTRQRNTEAFF; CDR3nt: TGTGCCACCAGCAGAGTCCCAACGAGACAACGCAACACTGAAGCTTTCTTT
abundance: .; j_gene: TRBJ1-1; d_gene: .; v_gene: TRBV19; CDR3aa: CASSTSRQSTEAFF; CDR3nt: TGTGCCAGTAGTACCAGCCGACAAAGCACTGAAGCTTTCTTT
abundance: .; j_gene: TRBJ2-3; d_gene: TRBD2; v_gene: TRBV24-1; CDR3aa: CATSVGLAADTQYF; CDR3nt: TGTGCCACCAGTGTTGGACTAGCGGCAGATACGCAGTATTTT
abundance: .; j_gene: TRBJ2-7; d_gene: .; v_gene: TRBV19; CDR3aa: CASSIAQGLEQYF; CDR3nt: TGTGCCAGTAGTATAGCCCAGGGGCTCGAGCAGTACTTC
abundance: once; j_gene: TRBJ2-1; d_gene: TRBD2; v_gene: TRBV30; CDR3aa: CAWSVLLAGDEQFF; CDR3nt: TGTGCCTGGAGTGTACTATTAGCGGGAGATGAGCAGTTCTTC
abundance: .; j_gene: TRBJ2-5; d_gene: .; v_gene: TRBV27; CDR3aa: CASRFRGQETQYF; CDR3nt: TGTGCCAGCAGGTTCAGGGGCCAAGAGACCCAGTACTTC
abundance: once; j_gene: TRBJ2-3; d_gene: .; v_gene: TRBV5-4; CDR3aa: CASSPDWGGTDTQYF; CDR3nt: TGTGCCAGCAGCCCGGACTGGGGTGGGACAGATACGCAGTATTTT
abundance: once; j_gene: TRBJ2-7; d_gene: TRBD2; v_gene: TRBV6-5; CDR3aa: CASSSSGNYEQYF; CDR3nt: TGTGCCAGCAGTTCTAGCGGAAACTACGAGCAGTACTTC
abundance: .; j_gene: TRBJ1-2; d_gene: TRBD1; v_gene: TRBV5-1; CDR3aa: CASSREGQGRYGYTF; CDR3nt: TGCGCCAGCAGCCGCGAGGGACAGGGAAGGTATGGCTACACCTTC
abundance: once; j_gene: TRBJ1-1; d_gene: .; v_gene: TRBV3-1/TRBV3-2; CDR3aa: CASSRLNQANTEAFF; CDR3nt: TGTGCCAGCAGCCGCCTAAATCAGGCGAACACTGAAGCTTTCTTT
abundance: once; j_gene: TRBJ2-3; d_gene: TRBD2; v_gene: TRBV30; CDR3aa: CAWRGGSTDMQYF; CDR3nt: TGTGCCTGGCGGGGGGGATCCACAGATATGCAGTATTTT
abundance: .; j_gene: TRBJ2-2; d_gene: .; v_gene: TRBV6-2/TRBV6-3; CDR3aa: CASSTRVLLSTGELFF; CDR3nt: TGTGCCAGCAGCACCAGGGTGCTCCTTTCCACCGGGGAGCTGTTTTTT